The subject of this entry is one T cell receptor beta chain. This entry belongs to a study of blood T cell repertoires in COVID-19. Study at large: Specimens from acute and convalescent COVID-19 originated in the United States, Italy and Spain. The analysed material was cDNA or gDNA that came from T cells, B-cell-depleted T cells, or PBMCs.

CDR3 length: 19 residues. Looked up from germline, CDR1 is MNHEY and CDR2 is SMNVEV (reference sequence). The junction had 15 bases not matched to a gene; V was cut back by 5 bases and J by 0 bases. Per the original methods: For nucleated cells, counts were estimated from reference gene primer amplification. Profiled with immunoSEQ multiplex PCR; TCRdb holds only in-frame clones, not every one. V, J and clone size are those of that table, while D and trimming were read from the DNA. The sample shows 35,000 to 40,000 clones, over 75% of them seen only once. The TCR sequence derives from a man aged 70-80 years with active COVID-19. The chain recombines TRBV27 with TRBJ2-1, with 8 bases fitting TRBD2. The sample taken for sequencing was peripheral blood. In DNA, the CDR3 is TGTGCCAGCAGTCCGCCGCTTGGCGGGGGGCCTCTCTCCTACAATGAGCAGTTCTTC. Its translation is CASSPPLGGGPLSYNEQFF.